This is a list of T cell receptor beta chains from one sample in a study of vaccination and CD4 T cells after COVID-19. TCRdb re-called the PCR reads with MiXCR, one entry per CDR3 protein. In the table there are about 29,000 distinct CDR3 sequences, about 49% of which are singletons. This specimen was CD4+ T cells from blood, taken about 7 months after SARS-CoV-2 vaccination. The receptors were gathered from a human donor who had recovered from COVID-19. Both conserved end residues are part of each CDR3. A D gene is named only where the DNA matches it firmly.

V gene | CDR3 length | D gene | CDR3 protein
TRBV6-1 | 15 | NA | CASSEAVANTGELFF
TRBV7-8 | 15 | NA | CASSPAGHGNQPQHF
TRBV29-1 | 13 | TRBD2 | CSAIAGNTDTQYF
TRBV4-1 | 14 | TRBD1 | CASSHSGTVNGYTF
TRBV28 | 16 | NA | CASRPTDRDYTDTQYF
TRBV28 | 16 | NA | CASSSASGTDSYGYTF
TRBV10-3 | 14 | NA | CAIRIVGGVDGYTF
TRBV7-9 | 12 | NA | CASSQYAHGYTF
TRBV7-9 | 15 | NA | CASSLPAIGVTEAFF
TRBV2 | 17 | NA | CASSNEGTPLEYDGYTF
TRBV15 | 16 | NA | CATSGEITGANNEQFF
TRBV6-1 | 16 | NA | CASSESHSGSSYEQYF
TRBV24-1 | 15 | TRBD2 | CATSDLLGGVDEQFF
TRBV7-8 | 21 | NA | CASSLPSEGIADRWPKNIQYF
TRBV4-1 | 18 | TRBD2 | CASSQDRTSGRPPYEQYF
TRBV2 | 15 | NA | CASTAFSGGNQPQHF
TRBV19 | 17 | TRBD2 | CASRARNSGRALNEQFF
TRBV20-1 | 15 | TRBD2 | CSAREQRENRETQYF
TRBV12-3/TRBV12-4 | 14 | TRBD1 | CASSAGTGSYEQYF
TRBV2 | 12 | NA | CASSGVASEQFF
TRBV6-1 | 14 | NA | CASRERPDTGELFF
TRBV15 | 17 | TRBD2 | CATSRGLAGGERDTQYF
TRBV20-1 | 11 | NA | CSANGGTEAFF
TRBV24-1 | 19 | TRBD2 | CATSDRGSAGDPTGETQYF
TRBV20-1 | 15 | TRBD1 | CSAKRGDRVSNEQFF
TRBV25-1 | 15 | TRBD2 | CASSPDGSGRAREFF
TRBV9 | 13 | NA | CASSVGLVNEQYF
TRBV28 | 16 | TRBD1 | CASSPFSGGLGETQYF
TRBV27 | 15 | NA | CASSLVGDSYNEQFF
TRBV20-1 | 15 | TRBD1 | CSARVRQGARTEAFF
TRBV20-1 | 12 | TRBD1 | CSVETGSSPLHF
TRBV7-9 | 12 | NA | CASSLLNQPQHF
TRBV2 | 13 | NA | CASSLGEGQPQHF
TRBV7-3 | 15 | NA | CASSLTGGSYNEQFF
TRBV28 | 16 | TRBD1 | CASNTPGQGSGQPQHF
TRBV6-4 | 14 | NA | CASSDSREGNEQFF
TRBV20-1 | 15 | TRBD1 | CSARHPGQNTDTQYF
TRBV15 | 15 | NA | CATSRGGTDYNEQFF
TRBV27 | 16 | TRBD1 | CASSKQSGGLRETQYF
TRBV6-2/TRBV6-3 | 16 | NA | CASSYDRGIRIQPQHF
TRBV6-1 | 15 | TRBD2 | CASSARGVPAGELFF
TRBV20-1 | 16 | NA | CSARDPTSSNTGELFF
TRBV28 | 14 | NA | CASNGQGANTEAFF
TRBV5-1 | 15 | NA | CASSLGLYSTDTQYF
TRBV6-2/TRBV6-3 | 16 | TRBD1 | CASSYITGQSNSPLHF
TRBV7-9 | 14 | TRBD2 | CASSFSGRQDEQYF
TRBV27 | 18 | NA | CASSFGRGQIRSTDTQYF
TRBV7-2 | 19 | TRBD2 | CASSLDGGRASGSTDTQYF
TRBV5-4 | 15 | NA | CASSPPGGGQETQYF
TRBV27 | 13 | TRBD1 | CASRTSGQDEQYF
TRBV19 | 14 | NA | CASSRGRRSNEQFF
TRBV20-1 | 11 | NA | CSAIWYNEQFF
TRBV7-9 | 17 | TRBD1 | CASSLLDRALNTGELFF
TRBV10-3 | 17 | NA | CAISDPQGPQGGETQYF